The T cell receptor beta chain described here comes from a study of long-term antiretroviral therapy in people with HIV. Study-wide background: There is a gap of about a decade between the earliest samples and the later 2015 immediate-ART recommendation.

At the survey level, the v3.0 immunoSEQ assay was run. Profiling relied on immunoSEQ multiplex PCR, and the TCRdb table lists in-frame clones only, not all of them. Of 30,000 or so clones listed, roughly 97% are singletons. Study-wide results and caveats: Repertoires with HIV possessed tighter CDR3 length spans than those of controls.

CDR1 is SGHVS and CDR2 is FNYEAQ in the germline V gene. The CDR3 consists of 15 residues. V was shortened by 5 bases and J by 2 bases, with 15 bases between the two germline ends. For this clone: Its antigen remains unidentified.

This TCR derives from a young man with HIV. The source was unsorted PBMCs, collected 7.6 years after starting antiretroviral therapy. The J gene is TRBJ1-2, the V gene TRBV7-6; D may be TRBD1 (6 bases). DNA for the CDR3: TGTGCCAGCAGCCCCGGGTGGGGACAAAACTATGGCTACACCTTC. It encodes CASSPGWGQNYGYTF.